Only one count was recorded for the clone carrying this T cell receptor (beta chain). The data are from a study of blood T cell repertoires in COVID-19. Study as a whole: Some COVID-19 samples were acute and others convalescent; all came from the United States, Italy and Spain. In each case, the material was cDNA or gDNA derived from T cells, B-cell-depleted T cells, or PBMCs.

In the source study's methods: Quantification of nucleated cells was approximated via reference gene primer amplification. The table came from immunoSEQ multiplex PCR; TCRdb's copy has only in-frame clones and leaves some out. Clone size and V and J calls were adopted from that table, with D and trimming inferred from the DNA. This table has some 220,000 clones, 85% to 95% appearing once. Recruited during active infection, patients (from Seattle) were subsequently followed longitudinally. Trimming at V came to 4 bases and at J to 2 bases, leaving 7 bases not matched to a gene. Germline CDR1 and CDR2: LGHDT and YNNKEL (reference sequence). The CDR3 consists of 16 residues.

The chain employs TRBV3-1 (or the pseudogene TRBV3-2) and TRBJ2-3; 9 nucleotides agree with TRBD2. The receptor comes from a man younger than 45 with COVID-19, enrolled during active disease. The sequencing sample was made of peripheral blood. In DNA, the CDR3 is TGTGCCAGCAGCCCGCAACCTAGCGGGGCCACAGATACGCAGTATTTT. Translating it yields CASSPQPSGATDTQYF.